The clone carrying this T cell receptor beta chain was detected many times. Its target is unknown. The CDR3 contains 12 residues. CDR1 is MNHEY and CDR2 is SVGEGT in the germline V gene. V dropped 8 bases and J dropped 1 base, with 3 bases sitting between them. The data belong to a study of CD8 T cells in ankylosing spondylitis. Findings and caveats of the study: Characteristic, it appeared, of ankylosing spondylitis blood was a TCR beta motif of eight highly homologous variants.

Using its own MiXCR run on the 5' RACE reads, TCRdb lists one record per CDR3 protein. The table lists 200,000 to 250,000 distinct CDR3 sequences, 8% to 9% of them singletons, with around 4.9% in the top ten. The sequence was obtained from a female donor with ankylosing spondylitis or in good health (not recorded which). The chain employs TRBV6-2 or TRBV6-3 and TRBJ2-6; D unclear. Source material: blood, either unsorted or a sorted T cell fraction (not recorded which). The CDR3, as DNA: TGTGCCAGCTCGTCTGGGGCCAACGTCCTGACTTTC. Encoded protein: CASSSGANVLTF.